Listed here are 13 T cell receptor beta chains from one sample, sequenced in a study of cytomegalovirus exposure and HLA in healthy donors. The study ran its PCR with 60 Vbeta and 13 Jbeta primers. Only in-frame clones appear in the TCRdb table, and some are missing; sequencing was by immunoSEQ multiplex PCR. The sample yields 150,000 to 200,000 clones, 70% to 80% seen once. What was sequenced was PBMCs. Receptor source: a woman aged 50 to 65 in good health and CMV-seronegative.

This clone was detected once. The chain carries TRBV7-2 and TRBJ2-3, with 12 bases aligning to TRBD2. V trimming: 0 bases; J trimming: 5 bases; junction bases outside the gene matches: 6. Looked up from germline, CDR1 is SGHTA and CDR2 is FQGNSA. The CDR3 extends over 17 amino acids. The CDR3 bases are TGTGCCAGCAGCTTAGCCCTAGCGGGGGGGCCTATAGATACGCAGTATTTT. It codes for CASSLALAGGPIDTQYF.

The V call is TRBV19, the J call TRBJ2-3; the D is unclear. Between the trimmed V and J ends, which lost 3 bases and 4 bases, there was a span of 8 bases. Germline V lookup: CDR1 LNHDA, CDR2 SQIVND (reference sequence). This CDR3 has 13 residues. Here the CDR3 DNA reads TGTGCCAGTAGTATTGCTAGAGCAGATACGCAGTATTTT. It is translated as CASSIARADTQYF.

V and J are TRBV11-3 and TRBJ1-3; 10 nucleotides line up with TRBD1. Germline lookup yields CDR1 SGHNT and CDR2 YENEEA. This CDR3 is 19 amino acids long. Trimming at V came to 0 bases and at J to 4 bases, leaving 12 bases not matched to a gene. The CDR3 region has the DNA TGTGCCAGCAGCTTAGATAGACAGGGGGCAAATTCCCTAGGAAACACCATATATTTT. Encoded protein: CASSLDRQGANSLGNTIYF.

In this sample, this clone turned up a few times. The chain joins TRBV9 to TRBJ2-7, with 8 bases matching TRBD1. The CDR3 has 14 residues. Germline trimming cut 4 bases from V and 2 bases from J; bases unmatched to any gene: 5. The germline CDR1 and CDR2 sequences are SGDLS and YYNGEE. CDR3 nucleotide sequence: TGTGCCAGCAGCCCACAGGGGGAGGCCTACGAGCAGTACTTC. It yields the protein CASSPQGEAYEQYF.

The chain employs TRBV9 and TRBJ2-1, with 8 bases that match TRBD2. Germline V gene data show CDR1 as SGDLS and CDR2 as YYNGEE. The J segment lost 0 bases and the V segment lost 2 bases, leaving 4 bases of the junction unmatched. The CDR3 spans 16 residues. CDR3 sequence (DNA): TGTGCCAGCAGCGTCGGCGGGGGGAGCTCCTACAATGAGCAGTTCTTC. Translation: CASSVGGGSSYNEQFF.

This clone was detected a few times. In DNA, the CDR3 is TGTGCCAGTAGGACACAGAGCTCCTACAATGAGCAGTTCTTC. Residues: CASRTQSSYNEQFF. This chain connects TRBV19 to TRBJ2-1; D uncertain. CDR3 length equals 14 residues. Between the trimmed V and J ends, which lost 6 bases and 0 bases, there was a span of 9 bases. Germline V lookup: CDR1 LNHDA, CDR2 SQIVND (reference sequence).

The chain combines TRBV28 with TRBJ1-1; D unclear. The ends were cut back, 5 bases at V and 6 bases at J, with 16 bases in the middle. Germline V gives CDR1 MDHEN, CDR2 SYDVKM. The CDR3 spans 14 residues. This CDR3 is CASSPPPRRAEAFF. The CDR3 DNA reads TGTGCCAGCAGTCCCCCCCCGCGGAGGGCTGAAGCTTTCTTT.

DNA for the CDR3: TGTGCCAGCAGCGTTGGGACACTTAAGAGGGAGACCCAGTACTTC. It specifies CASSVGTLKRETQYF. The chain combines TRBV9 with TRBJ2-5; tentative D call: TRBD1 (6 bases). Germline CDR1 SGDLS, CDR2 YYNGEE. The CDR3 totals 15 residues. Trimming shortened V by 2 bases and J by 5 bases, and 16 bases separated the two germline ends. The whole variable domain, remainder taken from reference TRBV9 and TRBJ2-5, is DSGVTQTPKHLITATGQRVTLRCSPRSGDLSVYWYQQSLDQGLQFLIQYYNGEERAKGNILERFSAQQFPDLHSELNLSSLELGDSALYFCASSVGTLKRETQYFGPGTRLLVL.

The chain couples TRBV14 to TRBJ1-2, with 11 bases identical to TRBD1. Trimming removed 2 bases from V and 4 bases from J; junction bases left unmatched: 9. The CDR3 has 17 amino acids. CDR1 and CDR2 (germline): SGHDN, FVKESK. The CDR3 sequence is CASSQNIAGTGGYGYTF. The DNA of the CDR3 is TGTGCCAGCAGCCAAAACATTGCCGGGACAGGGGGCTATGGCTACACCTTC.

The chain employs TRBV7-9 and TRBJ2-7; possibly TRBD2 for D (6 bases). The CDR3 spans 14 residues. Trimming cost V 5 bases and J 1 base, with 12 bases left between them. The germline gives CDR1 SEHNR, CDR2 FQNEAQ (reference sequence). CDR3 loop: CASSGRRGSYEQYF. Written as DNA, the CDR3 is TGTGCCAGCAGCGGGAGACGGGGGTCCTACGAGCAGTACTTC.

The V and J genes are TRBV15 and TRBJ1-2, with 9 bases aligning to TRBD1. This CDR3 is 17 amino acids long. Per germline, CDR1 LNHNV and CDR2 YYDKDF (reference sequence). V was pared by 0 bases and J by 0 bases, with 5 bases of the junction left unmatched. The DNA for the CDR3 is TGTGCCACCAGCAGAGATTTGGGACAGGGATCTAACTATGGCTACACCTTC. It specifies CATSRDLGQGSNYGYTF.

CDR3 DNA: TGTGCCAGCGCCCTTACCACCTACGAGCAGTACTTC. Translation: CASALTTYEQYF. The chain has TRBV7-6 and TRBJ2-5; D uncertain. Gene TRBJ2-7 matches the end of the DNA better, so the J call may be wrong. This CDR3 region has 12 residues. CDR1 and CDR2 (germline): SGHVS, FNYEAQ.

This CDR3 reads CASKASGQGRNTGELFF. CDR3 in DNA: TGTGCCAGCAAAGCGTCCGGACAGGGCCGAAACACCGGGGAGCTGTTTTTT. The chain carries TRBV28 and TRBJ2-2; 8 nucleotides align to TRBD1. Germline values: CDR1 MDHEN, CDR2 SYDVKM. This CDR3 has 17 amino acids. Losses at the gene ends were 7 bases for V and 2 bases for J; bases not matched to a gene: 12.